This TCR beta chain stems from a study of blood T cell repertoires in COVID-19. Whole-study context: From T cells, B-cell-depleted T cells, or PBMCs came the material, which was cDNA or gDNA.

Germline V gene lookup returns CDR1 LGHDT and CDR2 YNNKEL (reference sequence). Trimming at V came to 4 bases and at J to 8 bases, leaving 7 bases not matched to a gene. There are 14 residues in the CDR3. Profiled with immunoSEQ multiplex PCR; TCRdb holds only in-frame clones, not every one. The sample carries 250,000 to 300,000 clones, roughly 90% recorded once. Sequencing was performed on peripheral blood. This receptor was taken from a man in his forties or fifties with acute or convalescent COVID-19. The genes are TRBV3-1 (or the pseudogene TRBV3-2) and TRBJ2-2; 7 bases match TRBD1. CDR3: CASSPTGARGELFF. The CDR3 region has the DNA TGTGCCAGCAGCCCCACAGGGGCTCGGGGGGAGCTGTTTTTT.